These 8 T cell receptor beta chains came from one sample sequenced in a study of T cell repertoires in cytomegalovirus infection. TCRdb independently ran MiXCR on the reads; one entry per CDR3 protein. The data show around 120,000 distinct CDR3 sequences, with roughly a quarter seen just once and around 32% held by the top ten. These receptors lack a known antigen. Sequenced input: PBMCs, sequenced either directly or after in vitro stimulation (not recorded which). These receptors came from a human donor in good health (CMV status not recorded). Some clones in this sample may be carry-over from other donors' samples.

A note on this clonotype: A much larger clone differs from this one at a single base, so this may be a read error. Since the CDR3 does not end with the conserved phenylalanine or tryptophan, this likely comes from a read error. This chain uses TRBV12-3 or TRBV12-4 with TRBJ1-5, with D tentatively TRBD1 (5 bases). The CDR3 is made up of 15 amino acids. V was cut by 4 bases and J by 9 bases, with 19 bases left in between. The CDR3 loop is CASSYSGTGGMPQHL. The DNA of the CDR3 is TGTGCCAGCAGTTATTCTGGGACCGGGGGGATGCCCCAGCATCTT.

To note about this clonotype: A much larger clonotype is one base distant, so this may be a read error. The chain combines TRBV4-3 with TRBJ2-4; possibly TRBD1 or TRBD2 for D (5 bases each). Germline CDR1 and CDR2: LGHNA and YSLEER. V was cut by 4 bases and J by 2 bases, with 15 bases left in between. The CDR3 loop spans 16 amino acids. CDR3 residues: CASSPGLSSTKNIQYF. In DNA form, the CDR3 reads TGCGCCAGCAGCCCGGGGCTCAGCTCGACCAAAAACATTCAGTACTTC.

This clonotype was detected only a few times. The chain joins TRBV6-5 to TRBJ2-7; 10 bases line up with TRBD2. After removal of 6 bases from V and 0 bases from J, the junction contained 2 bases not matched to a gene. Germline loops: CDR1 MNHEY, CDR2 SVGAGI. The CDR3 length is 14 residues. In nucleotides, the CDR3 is TGTGCCAGCAGACCTAGCGGGAGCTCCTACGAGCAGTACGTC. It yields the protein CASRPSGSSYEQYV.

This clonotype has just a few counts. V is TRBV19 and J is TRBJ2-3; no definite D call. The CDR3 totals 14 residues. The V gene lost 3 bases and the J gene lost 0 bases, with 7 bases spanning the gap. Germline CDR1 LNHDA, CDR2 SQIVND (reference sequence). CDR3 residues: CASSMTVSTDTQYF. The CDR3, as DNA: TGTGCCAGTAGTATGACGGTTAGCACAGATACGCAGTATTTT.

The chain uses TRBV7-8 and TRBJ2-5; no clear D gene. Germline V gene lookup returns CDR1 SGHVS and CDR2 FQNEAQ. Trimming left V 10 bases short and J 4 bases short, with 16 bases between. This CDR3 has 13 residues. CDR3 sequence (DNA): TGTGCCACCAGGTTACGGTTCCGAGAGACCCAGTACTTC. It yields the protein CATRLRFRETQYF.

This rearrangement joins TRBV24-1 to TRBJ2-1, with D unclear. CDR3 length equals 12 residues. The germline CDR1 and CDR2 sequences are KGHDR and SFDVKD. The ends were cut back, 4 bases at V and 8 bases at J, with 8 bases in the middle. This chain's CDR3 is CATSDPSHEQFF. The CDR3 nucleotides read TGTGCCACCAGTGACCCGAGTCATGAGCAGTTCTTC.

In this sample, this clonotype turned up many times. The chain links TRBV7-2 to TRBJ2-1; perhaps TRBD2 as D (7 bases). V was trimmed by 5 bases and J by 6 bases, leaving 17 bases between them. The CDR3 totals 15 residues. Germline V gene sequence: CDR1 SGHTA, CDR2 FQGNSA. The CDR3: CASSHTGGRVNEQFF. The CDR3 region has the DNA TGTGCCAGCAGCCACACGGGGGGCCGGGTCAATGAGCAGTTCTTC.

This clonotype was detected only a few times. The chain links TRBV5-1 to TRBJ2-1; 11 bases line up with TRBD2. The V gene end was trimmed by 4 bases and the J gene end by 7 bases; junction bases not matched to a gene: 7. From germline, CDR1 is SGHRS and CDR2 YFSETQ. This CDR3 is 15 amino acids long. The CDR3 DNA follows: TGCGCCAGCAGCACTAGCGGGAGAGGTTCGAATGAGCAGTTCTTC. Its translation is CASSTSGRGSNEQFF.